This T cell receptor beta chain was obtained from a study of Ad26.COV2.S vaccination and SARS-CoV-2 variants. Trimming took 1 base from V and 2 from J; bases not matched to a gene: 11. CDR1 SEHNR and CDR2 FQNEAQ come from the germline V gene (reference sequence). This CDR3 has 18 residues. The treatment was: approximately 18 received Ad26.COV2.S at low or high dose, single or two shots; 5 received placebo; per-sample allocation not given. Material that was analyzed had been drawn on day 63 after the first vaccine or placebo injection. This clone was observed once. This table comes from immunoSEQ multiplex PCR, and its TCRdb copy is limited to in-frame clones, with some not included. This table has over 400,000 clones, 92% appearing once.

The chain has TRBV7-9 and TRBJ2-7; 10 bases line up with TRBD2. The specimen comprised peripheral blood, sampled in a trial of Ad26.COV2.S vaccine versus placebo. This clonotype was sampled from a person between 18 and 65 years old who received the Ad26.COV2.S COVID-19 vaccine or a placebo. The CDR3 region is CASSLVRGGTSAPYEQYF. The CDR3 DNA reads TGTGCCAGCAGCTTAGTACGGGGCGGGACTAGCGCACCCTACGAGCAGTACTTC.